This TCR beta chain was retrieved from a study of T cells in Graves' hyperthyroidism and ophthalmopathy. General observations from the study: In validation, the model predicted ophthalmopathy. These predictions came a median about 6.5 months before onset.

The V end was cut by 0 bases, the J end by 8 bases, with 13 bases between. The CDR3 has 14 residues. Germline values: CDR1 SGHKS, CDR2 YYEKEE (reference sequence). Amplified TCR beta CDR3 regions derived from RNA transcripts. The TCR CDR3 first-round RT-PCR relied on the HTBI primer set. MiXCR was run by TCRdb on the multiplex PCR reads, yielding one entry per CDR3 protein. The data contain around 520,000 distinct CDR3 sequences, about 14% of them singletons. Among the patients, aged 18 to 65, hyperthyroidism was newly diagnosed and had lasted under 2 months. Clinical symptoms, serum thyroxine and TRAb, thyroid ultrasound and orbital computed tomography were used for the diagnoses. Of note for this clonotype: Its antigen is not known.

The genes are TRBV5-5 and TRBJ2-3, with a weak D call TRBD2 (6 bases). The receptor was derived from a woman aged 35 to 49 with Graves' hyperthyroidism. Sequencing input: blood. CDR3 sequence (DNA): TGTGCCAGCAGCTTGGGCTATCTGGGGGGTACGCAGTATTTT. As protein: CASSLGYLGGTQYF.